A single sample is the source of the 10 T cell receptor beta chains below, sequenced in a study of cytomegalovirus exposure and HLA in healthy donors. PCR used 60 Vbeta primers and 13 Jbeta primers. TCRdb's copy holds only in-frame clones and misses some; the assay was immunoSEQ multiplex PCR. The table records about 190,000 clones, roughly four fifths of them present only once. Sequencing was performed on PBMCs. These receptor sequences come from a woman between 18 and 29 years old in good health and CMV-seronegative.

The sample holds one count of this clone. The chain's CDR3 is CASSGPNTEAFF. DNA for the CDR3: TGTGCCAGCAGTGGCCCGAACACTGAAGCTTTCTTT. V is TRBV28 and J is TRBJ1-1; D unresolved. Per germline, CDR1 MDHEN and CDR2 SYDVKM. V was trimmed by 5 bases and J by 1 base, leaving 5 bases between them. CDR3 length equals 12 residues. The whole variable domain, remainder taken from reference TRBV28 and TRBJ1-1, is DVKVTQSSRYLVKRTGEKVFLECVQDMDHENMFWYRQDPGLGLRLIYFSYDVKMKEKGDIPEGYSVSREKKERFSLILESASTNQTSMYLCASSGPNTEAFFGQGTRLTVV.

The rearrangement joins TRBV21-1 to TRBJ1-2. TRBV21-1 counts as a pseudogene. The CDR3 consists of 14 residues. The chain's CDR3 is CASSPHHRKAGYTF. CDR3 sequence (DNA): TGTGCCAGCAGCCCACATCATCGTAAAGCGGGCTACACCTTC.

This chain joins TRBV7-8 and TRBJ2-7, with D perhaps TRBD1 (5 bases). V lost 1 base to trimming and J lost 0 bases, with 13 bases between them. Germline CDR1 reads SGHVS; CDR2 reads FQNEAQ. The CDR3 runs to 16 residues. CDR3 nucleotides: TGTGCCAGCAGCTTAGTGGGGCAGCAGCCCTCCTACGAGCAGTACTTC. Amino acids: CASSLVGQQPSYEQYF.

J is TRBJ2-5 and V is TRBV27, with 7 nucleotides matching TRBD1. The J call may be in error: the DNA end matches TRBJ2-7 better. This CDR3 spans 17 amino acids. Germline V gives CDR1 MNHEY, CDR2 SMNVEV (reference sequence). CDR3: CASSTGSPGTEFYEQYF. CDR3 DNA sequence: TGTGCCAGCAGTACGGGCTCCCCTGGGACAGAGTTCTACGAGCAGTACTTC.

V usage is TRBV19 and J usage is TRBJ2-7; possibly TRBD1 for D (6 bases). The CDR3 length is 15 residues. The V end was cut by 1 base, the J end by 2 bases, with 12 bases between. CDR1 is LNHDA, CDR2 SQIVND, per germline (reference sequence). In DNA, the CDR3 is TGTGCCAGTAGTATAGTTTCGACAGGTCCCTACGAGCAGTACTTC. The encoded protein is CASSIVSTGPYEQYF.

The chain joins TRBV15 to TRBJ2-3; 12 nucleotides match TRBD2. CDR1 LNHNV and CDR2 YYDKDF come from the germline V gene (reference sequence). Trimming at V came to 5 bases and at J to 2 bases, leaving 8 bases not matched to a gene. The CDR3 loop spans 17 amino acids. The CDR3 loop reads CATSGGLAGSTTDTQYF. For the CDR3, the DNA is TGTGCCACCAGCGGAGGACTAGCGGGATCCACCACAGATACGCAGTATTTT.

This chain links TRBV29-1 with TRBJ1-1; 7 nucleotides line up with TRBD1. The CDR3 is 11 amino acids. Germline assignment: CDR1 SQVTM and CDR2 ANQGSEA. Trimming took 5 bases from V and 5 from J; bases not matched to a gene: 2. CDR3 region: CSVPRGTEAFF. CDR3 coding DNA: TGCAGCGTTCCCAGGGGGACTGAAGCTTTCTTT.

This clone was recorded a few times. The J gene is TRBJ1-1, the V gene TRBV6-5, with unresolved D. The germline CDR1 and CDR2 sequences are MNHEY and SVGAGI. The ends were cut back, 6 bases at V and 1 base at J, with 12 bases in the middle. This CDR3 has 14 residues. CDR3 bases: TGTGCCAGCAGGATAGGAGGTCGGAACACTGAAGCTTTCTTT. Translated, it gives CASRIGGRNTEAFF.

The genes are TRBV7-9 and TRBJ1-1, with D unresolved. CDR3 length: 12 residues. Trimming pared 4 bases from V and 6 bases from J, leaving 9 bases between. CDR1 is SEHNR and CDR2 is FQNEAQ in the germline V gene (reference sequence). The CDR3 protein is CASSSPGAEAFF. The CDR3 DNA is TGTGCCAGCAGCTCCCCAGGCGCTGAAGCTTTCTTT.

Comments on this clone: The CDR3 does not close with the conserved phenylalanine or tryptophan, likely indicating a read error. The chain joins TRBV27 to TRBJ2-7; TRBD2 is a possible D gene (6 bases). CDR3 size: 13 residues. Trimming removed 4 bases from V and 6 bases from J, with 13 bases in between. Germline lookup yields CDR1 MNHEY and CDR2 SMNVEV (reference sequence). This CDR3 reads CASSSSGVSEQYL. The DNA for the CDR3 is TGTGCCAGCAGTTCGTCGGGAGTCTCCGAGCAGTACCTC.